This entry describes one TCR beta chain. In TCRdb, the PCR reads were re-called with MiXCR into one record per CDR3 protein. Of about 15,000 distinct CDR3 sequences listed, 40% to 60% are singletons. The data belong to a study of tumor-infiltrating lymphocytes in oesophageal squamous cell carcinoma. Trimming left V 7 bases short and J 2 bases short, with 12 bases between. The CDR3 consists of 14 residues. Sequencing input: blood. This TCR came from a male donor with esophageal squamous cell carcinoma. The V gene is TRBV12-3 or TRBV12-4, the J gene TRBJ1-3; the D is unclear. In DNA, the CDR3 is TGTGCCAGCAACCCGTCGGGAACTGGAAACACCATATATTTT. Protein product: CASNPSGTGNTIYF.